The 3 T cell receptor beta chains given below trace back to one sample, sequenced in a study of response to subunit inactivated influenza vaccine. In TCRdb, the RT-PCR reads were re-called with MiXCR into one record per CDR3 protein. This table holds around 530,000 distinct CDR3 sequences, 15% to 20% found once. The sample in question was CD4+ T cells sorted from PBMCs, obtained less than 30 months after vaccination. These receptors all come from a man between 50 and 69 years old who received an inactivated influenza vaccine.

In its sample, this clonotype was seen a few times. The rearrangement joins TRBV5-1 to TRBJ2-5; no definite D call. CDR3 length equals 12 residues. Germline-derived CDR1 and CDR2 are SGHRS and YFSETQ. The V end was cut by 7 bases, the J end by 5 bases, with 12 bases between. The CDR3 bases are TGCGCCAGCTCCAAAGTGAGGGAGACCCAGTACTTC. Translated: CASSKVRETQYF.

The sample holds a few counts of this clonotype. The rearrangement joins TRBV5-1 to TRBJ2-7; 11 bases match TRBD1. The V and J ends lost 3 bases and 6 bases, in that order; junction bases with no gene match: 5. This CDR3 has 14 amino acids. CDR1 and CDR2 (germline): SGHRS, YFSETQ. CDR3 protein: CASSWGQGVLEQYF. CDR3 nucleotides: TGCGCCAGCAGCTGGGGACAGGGGGTACTCGAGCAGTACTTC.

At least ten counts were recorded for this clonotype. This chain joins TRBV27 and TRBJ1-1; 8 bases are a match to TRBD1. Germline loops: CDR1 MNHEY, CDR2 SMNVEV (reference sequence). V shed 8 bases, J shed 1 base, and the junction held 6 bases outside the gene matches. This CDR3 region has 14 residues. CDR3 nucleotide sequence: TGTGCCAGCTCTCAGGGGGCCGGGAACACTGAAGCTTTCTTT. Amino acids: CASSQGAGNTEAFF.